Described below is a single TCR beta chain sequence and its context. Its specificity is unknown. This sample was taken from a study of T cell clonality in common variable immunodeficiency. Study-wide results and caveats: Patient heterogeneity in the CVID cohort limited correlations between repertoire features and clinical complications. CVID subjects shared fewer TCRbeta clones than healthy controls did. In common variable immunodeficiency, TCR beta chains reportedly carried fewer deletions and N-nucleotide insertions.

Equal genomic DNA amounts from CVID and control samples were sequenced. Sequencing used immunoSEQ multiplex PCR; TCRdb keeps in-frame clones, though not all of them. The table lists tens of thousands of clones, no singletons, with roughly 1.5% in the top ten. This TCR derives from a person aged 18 to 75 in good health. Sequencing was done on a sample of peripheral blood mononuclear cells.

CDR3 residues: CASRTGQSNYGYTF. Incomplete CDR3 DNA: TGCGCCAGCAGGACGGGACAGTCTAACTATGGC. The genes are TRBV10-2 and TRBJ1-2, with 7 bases aligning to TRBD1. The read is 3 residues too short to cover the CDR3 end, so that end is filled in from the germline J gene. Germline-derived CDR1 and CDR2 are WSHSY and SAAADI. The CDR3 has 14 residues. V was pared by 6 bases and J by 0 bases, with 4 bases of the junction left unmatched.